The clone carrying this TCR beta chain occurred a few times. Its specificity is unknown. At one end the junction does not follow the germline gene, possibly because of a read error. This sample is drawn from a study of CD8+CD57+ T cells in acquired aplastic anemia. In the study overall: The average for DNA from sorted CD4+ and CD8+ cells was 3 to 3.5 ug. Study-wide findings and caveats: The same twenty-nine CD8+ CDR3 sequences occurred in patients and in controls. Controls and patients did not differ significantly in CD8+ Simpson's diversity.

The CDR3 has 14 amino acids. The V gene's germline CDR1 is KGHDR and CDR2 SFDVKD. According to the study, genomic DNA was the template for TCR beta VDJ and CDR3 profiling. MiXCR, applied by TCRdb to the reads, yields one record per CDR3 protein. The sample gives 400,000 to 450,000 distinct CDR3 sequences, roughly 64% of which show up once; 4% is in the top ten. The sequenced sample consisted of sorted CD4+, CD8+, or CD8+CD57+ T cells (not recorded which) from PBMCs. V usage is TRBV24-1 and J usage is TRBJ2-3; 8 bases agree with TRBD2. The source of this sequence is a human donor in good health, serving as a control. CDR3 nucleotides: TGTACCACCAGTGGCGGGGGGATCGCAGATACGCAGTATTTT. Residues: CTTSGGGIADTQYF.